This is a list of T cell receptor beta chains from one sample in a study of blood T cells in healthy people across ages. TCRdb processed the 5' RACE reads anew with MiXCR; each CDR3 protein has one entry. The data contain about a million distinct CDR3 sequences, 45% to 60% of them singletons. The sample consisted of blood. The receptors were sampled from a woman aged 55-69 years in good health. CDR3s include the opening cysteine and the closing phenylalanine or tryptophan. The D gene is left open where the match is weak. Clone size is not always given. Where it is, it says once, few, many or a class for expanded clones.

j_gene	abundance	d_gene	len	v_gene	CDR3nt	CDR3aa
TRBJ2-1	NA	NA	17	TRBV20-1	TGCAGTGCTAGCCCGCTTGACGGGACCACGCAAAACAATGAGCAGTTCTTC	CSASPLDGTTQNNEQFF
TRBJ2-5	NA	TRBD1	15	TRBV9	TGTGCCAGCAGCGTAGGGGGACAGGGATCGGAGACCCAGTACTTC	CASSVGGQGSETQYF
TRBJ2-1	NA	TRBD2	14	TRBV29-1	TGCAGCGTTGCGGTAGCGGGAGTGGACAATGAGCAGTTCTTC	CSVAVAGVDNEQFF
TRBJ2-5	NA	TRBD2	17	TRBV28	TGTGCCAGCAGTTTATCGATAGGGGAGGGCTTCCAAGAGACCCAGTACTTC	CASSLSIGEGFQETQYF
TRBJ2-5	NA	NA	11	TRBV20-1	TGCAGTGTGGGAGTCGTAGAGACCCAGTACTTC	CSVGVVETQYF
TRBJ2-7	few	TRBD2	14	TRBV27	TGTGCCAGCAGTTACTCCCGGGGAGGGTACGAGCAGTACTTC	CASSYSRGGYEQYF
TRBJ2-7	NA	NA	13	TRBV20-1	TGCAGTGCTAGAGTCGGCAGCTCCTACGAGCAGTACTTC	CSARVGSSYEQYF
TRBJ2-1	NA	TRBD2	15	TRBV2	TGTGCCAGCACGCCTAAGAGCGGGAGGGTCAGTGAGCAGTTCTTC	CASTPKSGRVSEQFF
TRBJ2-7	NA	TRBD1	14	TRBV20-1	TGCAGTGCTCGATGGGACAGGGGGTTCTACGAGCAGTACTTC	CSARWDRGFYEQYF
TRBJ2-7	NA	TRBD1	15	TRBV7-9	TGTGCCAGCAGCCTGGACAGGGTTCAGGGTCTCGAGCAGTACTTC	CASSLDRVQGLEQYF
TRBJ2-5	NA	NA	17	TRBV5-1	TGCGCCAGCAGCTTGGGTTCGGGGTCAGGCCCGTGGGAGACCCAGTACTTC	CASSLGSGSGPWETQYF
TRBJ2-1	few	TRBD2	15	TRBV14	TGTGCCAGCAGCCCACCGGGACTAGCGTTTAATGAGCAGTTCTTC	CASSPPGLAFNEQFF
TRBJ1-6	NA	TRBD1	15	TRBV27	TGTGCCAGCAGTTTACGACAGGGGAGGCATTCACCCCTCCACTTT	CASSLRQGRHSPLHF
TRBJ1-5	few	NA	15	TRBV4-1	TGCGCCAGCAGCCAAGACTGGCAGGGGAGTCAGCCCCAGCATTTT	CASSQDWQGSQPQHF
TRBJ2-3	few	TRBD2	16	TRBV9	TGTGCCAGCAGCGCGACTAGCGGGAGTCGGGCAGATACGCAGTATTTT	CASSATSGSRADTQYF
TRBJ2-3	NA	TRBD2	16	TRBV20-1	TGCAGTGCTACCTACCCCGGGCTAGCGGGATTAGATACGCAGTATTTT	CSATYPGLAGLDTQYF
TRBJ2-1	NA	NA	16	TRBV29-1	TGCAGCGTTGAAGATCTGGGAGAGGGCGGATACAATGAGCAGTTCTTC	CSVEDLGEGGYNEQFF
TRBJ1-1	NA	NA	13	TRBV12-3/TRBV12-4	TGTGCCAGCAGTCACCGACAGGTGGTTGGAGCTTTCTTT	CASSHRQVVGAFF
TRBJ2-4	once	TRBD2	16	TRBV7-2	TGTGCCAGCAGCCCTCAAGCGGGAGGAGCCAAAAACATTCAGTACTTC	CASSPQAGGAKNIQYF
TRBJ2-1	NA	NA	10	TRBV6-5	TGTGCCACTGGATACAATGAGCAGTTCTTC	CATGYNEQFF
TRBJ1-1	few	NA	14	TRBV12-3/TRBV12-4	TGTGCCAGCAGTTCAACATCAGGATGGACTGAAGCTTTCTTT	CASSSTSGWTEAFF
TRBJ2-5	NA	NA	15	TRBV27	TGTGCCACCCGGCCCAACCGAGATTCTGTAGAGACCCAGTACTTC	CATRPNRDSVETQYF
TRBJ2-7	NA	NA	13	TRBV5-6	TGTGCCAGCAGCTCCAGGCCGTCCTACGAGCAGTACTTC	CASSSRPSYEQYF
TRBJ1-2	NA	TRBD1	14	TRBV10-3	TGTGCCACCAGGGACAGGGAAAACTTCTATGGCTACACCTTC	CATRDRENFYGYTF
TRBJ2-1	NA	TRBD2	16	TRBV20-1	TGCAGTGCTAGAGATACCGGGAGGAGCTCCTACAATGAGCAGTTCTTC	CSARDTGRSSYNEQFF
TRBJ2-1	once	NA	18	TRBV28	TGTGCCAGCAGTTTAGGTTTTATCGGACAAGGGTCCTACAATGAGCAGTTCTTC	CASSLGFIGQGSYNEQFF
TRBJ2-6	once	NA	17	TRBV12-3/TRBV12-4	TGTGCCAGCAGTTCACCGGTGACCTTGGCTGGGGCCAACGTCCTGACTTTC	CASSSPVTLAGANVLTF
TRBJ2-5	NA	NA	13	TRBV18	TGTGCCAGCTCACAGACAGCCCAAGAGACCCAGTACTTC	CASSQTAQETQYF
TRBJ2-5	once	NA	16	TRBV4-1	TGCGCCAGCAGCCAAGATGAGGCGGGGACACTCGAGACCCAGTACTTC	CASSQDEAGTLETQYF
TRBJ2-7	many	NA	14	TRBV7-3	TGTGCCAGCAGCTTGGGGGGGGCTGGCTACGAGCAGTACTTC	CASSLGGAGYEQYF
TRBJ2-1	NA	NA	13	TRBV7-9	TGTGCCAGCAGCTTGTCTCGGCCGAGTGAGCAGTTCTTC	CASSLSRPSEQFF
TRBJ2-4	NA	TRBD2	17	TRBV4-2	TGTGCCAGCAGCCAAGACGGTCAGCGGGGGGGCAAAAACATTCAGTACTTC	CASSQDGQRGGKNIQYF
TRBJ2-5	NA	NA	11	TRBV27	TGTGCCAGCGGGCCAAAAGAGACCCAGTACTTC	CASGPKETQYF
TRBJ1-1	NA	TRBD1	14	TRBV30	TGTGCCTGGAGGGGGGACAGGGGGTCCACTGAAGCTTTCTTT	CAWRGDRGSTEAFF
TRBJ2-7	NA	TRBD2	16	TRBV5-1	TGCGCCAGCAGTCGGGGACTAGCGGGAGGGCCGGAGGAGCAGTACTTC	CASSRGLAGGPEEQYF
TRBJ1-5	many	NA	17	TRBV6-1	TGTGCCAGCAGCGCTTGGGGGGGGCTACCCCCAAATCAGCCCCAGCATTTT	CASSAWGGLPPNQPQHF
TRBJ2-5	NA	NA	15	TRBV7-6	TGTGCCAGCAGCTTAGTTCAGGGTTCGAGAGGAAAGCAGTACTTC	CASSLVQGSRGKQYF
TRBJ2-7	NA	NA	15	TRBV29-1	TGCAGCGTTGGGGGGGCGCGGGACCACTCCTACGAGCAGTACTTC	CSVGGARDHSYEQYF
TRBJ2-7	NA	NA	14	TRBV20-1	TGCAGTGCTAGAGTTAGCGGTCGTTCCTACGAGCAGTACTTC	CSARVSGRSYEQYF
TRBJ2-1	NA	TRBD2	15	TRBV5-1	TGCGCCAGCAGCGATAGCGGGAGGGACTACAATGAGCAGTTCTTC	CASSDSGRDYNEQFF
TRBJ2-2	NA	NA	16	TRBV7-2	TGTGCCAGCAGCTTTGGGGCGGGGCTGAACACCGGGGAGCTGTTTTTT	CASSFGAGLNTGELFF
TRBJ2-4	NA	TRBD2	15	TRBV5-6	TGTGCCAGCAGCTTGGCCGTGGCGGGAGTGGACATTCAGTACTTC	CASSLAVAGVDIQYF
TRBJ2-3	NA	NA	14	TRBV12-3/TRBV12-4	TGTGCCAGCAGTTTATCTCGGGAGCTCGATACGCAGTATTTT	CASSLSRELDTQYF
TRBJ1-5	NA	NA	14	TRBV20-1	TGCAGTGCTAGAGACAGTCCCTATACACAGCCCCAGCATTTT	CSARDSPYTQPQHF
TRBJ2-2	few	NA	12	TRBV2	TGTGCCAGCAGGACAGACACCGGGGAGCTGTTTTTT	CASRTDTGELFF
TRBJ1-1	NA	TRBD1	16	TRBV9	TGTGCCAGCAGCCCACCGACAGGGGTATGGAACACTGAAGCTTTCTTT	CASSPPTGVWNTEAFF
TRBJ2-4	NA	NA	15	TRBV6-6	TGTGCCAGCACGAGAGGGGGTTCTACCAAAAACATTCAGTACTTC	CASTRGGSTKNIQYF
TRBJ2-7	few	NA	15	TRBV6-5	TGTGCCAGCAGAAAACAATTAGGGGATTCCTACGAGCAGTACTTC	CASRKQLGDSYEQYF
TRBJ2-7	NA	NA	13	TRBV28	TGTGTGATAACCGGGACCTACAAGTGGGAGCAGTACTTC	CVITGTYKWEQYF
TRBJ2-3	few	NA	16	TRBV10-2	TGCGCCAGCGATTTAAGGGGGGTATGGAACACAGATACGCAGTATTTT	CASDLRGVWNTDTQYF